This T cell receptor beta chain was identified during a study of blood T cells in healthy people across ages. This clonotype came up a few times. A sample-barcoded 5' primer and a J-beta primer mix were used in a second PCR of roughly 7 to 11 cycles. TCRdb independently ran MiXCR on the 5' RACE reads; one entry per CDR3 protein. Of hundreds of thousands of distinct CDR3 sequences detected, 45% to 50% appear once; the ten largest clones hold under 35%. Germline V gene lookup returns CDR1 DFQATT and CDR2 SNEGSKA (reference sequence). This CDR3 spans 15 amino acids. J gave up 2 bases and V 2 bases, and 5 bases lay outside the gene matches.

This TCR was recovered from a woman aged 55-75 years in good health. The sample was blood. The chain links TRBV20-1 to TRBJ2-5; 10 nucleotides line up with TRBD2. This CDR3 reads CSARHQTSGQETQYF. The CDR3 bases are TGCAGTGCTAGACATCAGACTAGCGGGCAAGAGACCCAGTACTTC.